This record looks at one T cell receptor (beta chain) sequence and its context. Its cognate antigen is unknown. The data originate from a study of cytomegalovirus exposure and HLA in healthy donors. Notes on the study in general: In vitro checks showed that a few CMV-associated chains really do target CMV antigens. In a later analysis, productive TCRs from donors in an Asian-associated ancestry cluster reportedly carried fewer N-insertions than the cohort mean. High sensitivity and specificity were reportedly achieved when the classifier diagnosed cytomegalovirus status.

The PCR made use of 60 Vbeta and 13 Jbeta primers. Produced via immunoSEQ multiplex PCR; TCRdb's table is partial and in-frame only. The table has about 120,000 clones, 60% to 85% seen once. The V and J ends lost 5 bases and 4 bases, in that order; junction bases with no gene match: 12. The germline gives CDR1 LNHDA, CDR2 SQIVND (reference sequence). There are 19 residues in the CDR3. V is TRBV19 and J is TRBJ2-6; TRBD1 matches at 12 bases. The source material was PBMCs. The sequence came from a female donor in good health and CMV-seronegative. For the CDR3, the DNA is TGTGCCAGTAGTTCACGACCGGGACAGGGGGCGGCCGGGGCCAACGTCCTGACTTTC. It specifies CASSSRPGQGAAGANVLTF.